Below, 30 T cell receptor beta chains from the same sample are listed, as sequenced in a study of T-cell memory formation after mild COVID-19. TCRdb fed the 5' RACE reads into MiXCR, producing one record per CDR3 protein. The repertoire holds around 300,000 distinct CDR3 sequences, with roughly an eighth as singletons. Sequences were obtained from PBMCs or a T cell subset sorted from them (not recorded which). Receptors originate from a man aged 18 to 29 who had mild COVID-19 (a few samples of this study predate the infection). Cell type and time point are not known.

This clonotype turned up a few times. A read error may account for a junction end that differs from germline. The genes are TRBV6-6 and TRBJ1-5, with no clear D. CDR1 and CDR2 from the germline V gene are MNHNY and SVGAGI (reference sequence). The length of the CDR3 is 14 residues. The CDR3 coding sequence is TGTGCCAGCAGTTACTCGCGCCCTAATCTGCCCCAGCATTTT. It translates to CASSYSRPNLPQHF.

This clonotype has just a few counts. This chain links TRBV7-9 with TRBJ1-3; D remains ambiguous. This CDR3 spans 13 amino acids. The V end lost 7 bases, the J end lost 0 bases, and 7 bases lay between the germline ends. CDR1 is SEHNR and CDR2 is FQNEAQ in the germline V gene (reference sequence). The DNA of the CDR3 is TGTGCCAGCACCTGGGGCTCTGGAAACACCATATATTTT. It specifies CASTWGSGNTIYF.

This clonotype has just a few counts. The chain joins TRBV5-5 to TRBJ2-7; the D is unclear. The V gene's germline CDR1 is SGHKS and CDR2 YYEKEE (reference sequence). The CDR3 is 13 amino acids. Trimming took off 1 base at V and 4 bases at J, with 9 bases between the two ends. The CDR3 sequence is CASSLYVGYEQYV. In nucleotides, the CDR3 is TGTGCCAGCAGCTTGTACGTTGGATACGAGCAGTACGTC.

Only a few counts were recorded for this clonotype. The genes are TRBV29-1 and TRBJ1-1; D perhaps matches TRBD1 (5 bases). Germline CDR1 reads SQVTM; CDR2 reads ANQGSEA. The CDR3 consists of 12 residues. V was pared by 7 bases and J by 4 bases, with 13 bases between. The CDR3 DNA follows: TGCAGCGGAGGGGCCAGGAGCACTGAAGCTTTCTTT. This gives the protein CSGGARSTEAFF.

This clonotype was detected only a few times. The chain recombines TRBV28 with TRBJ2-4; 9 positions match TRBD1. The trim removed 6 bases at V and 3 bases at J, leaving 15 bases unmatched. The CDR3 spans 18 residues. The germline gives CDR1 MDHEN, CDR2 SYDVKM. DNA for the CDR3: TGTGCCAGCAGCCCCCGTCCCGGGACAGGGTCGGGCAAAAACATTCAGTACTTC. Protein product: CASSPRPGTGSGKNIQYF.

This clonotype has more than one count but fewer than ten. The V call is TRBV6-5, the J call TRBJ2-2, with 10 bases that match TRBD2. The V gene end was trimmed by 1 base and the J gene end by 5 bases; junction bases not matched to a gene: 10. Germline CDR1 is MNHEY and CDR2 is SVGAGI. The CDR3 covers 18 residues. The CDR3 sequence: CASSYLSPGLARTGELFF. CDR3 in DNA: TGTGCCAGCAGTTACTTATCACCGGGACTAGCGAGAACCGGGGAGCTGTTTTTT.

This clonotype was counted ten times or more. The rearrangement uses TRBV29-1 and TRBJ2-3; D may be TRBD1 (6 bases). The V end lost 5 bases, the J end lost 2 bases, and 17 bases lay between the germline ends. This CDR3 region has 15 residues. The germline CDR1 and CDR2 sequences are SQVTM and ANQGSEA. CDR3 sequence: CSVYSPGHSTDTQYF. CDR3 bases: TGCAGCGTTTATTCTCCGGGACACTCCACAGATACGCAGTATTTT.

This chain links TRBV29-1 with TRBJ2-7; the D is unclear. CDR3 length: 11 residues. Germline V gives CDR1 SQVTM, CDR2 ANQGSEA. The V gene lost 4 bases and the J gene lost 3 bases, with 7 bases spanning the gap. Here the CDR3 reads CSVGSLYEQYV. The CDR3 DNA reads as TGCAGCGTTGGTTCGCTCTACGAGCAGTACGTC.

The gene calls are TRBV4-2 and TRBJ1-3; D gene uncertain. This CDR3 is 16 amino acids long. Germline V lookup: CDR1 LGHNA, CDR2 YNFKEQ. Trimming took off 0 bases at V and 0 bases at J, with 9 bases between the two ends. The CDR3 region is CASSQDPARSGNTIYF. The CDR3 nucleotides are TGTGCCAGCAGCCAAGACCCCGCCCGCTCTGGAAACACCATATATTTT.

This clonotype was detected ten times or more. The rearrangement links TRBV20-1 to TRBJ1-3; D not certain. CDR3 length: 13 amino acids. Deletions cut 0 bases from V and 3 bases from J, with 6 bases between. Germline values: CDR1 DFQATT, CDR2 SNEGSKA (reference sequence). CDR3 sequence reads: CSAREGVGNTIYF. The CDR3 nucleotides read TGCAGTGCTAGAGAAGGTGTTGGAAACACCATATATTTT.

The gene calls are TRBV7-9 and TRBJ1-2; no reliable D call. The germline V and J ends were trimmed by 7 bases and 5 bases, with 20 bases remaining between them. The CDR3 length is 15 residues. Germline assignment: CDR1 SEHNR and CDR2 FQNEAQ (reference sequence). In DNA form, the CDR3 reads TGTGCCAGCACCTTCATGCGGGCAGCCTCGTATGGCTACACCTTC. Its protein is CASTFMRAASYGYTF. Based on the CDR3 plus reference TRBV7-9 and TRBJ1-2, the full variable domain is DTGVSQNPRHKITKRGQNVTFRCDPISEHNRLYWYRQTLGQGPEFLTYFQNEAQLEKSRLLSDRFSAERPKGSFSTLEIQRTEQGDSAMYLCASTFMRAASYGYTFGSGTRLTVV.

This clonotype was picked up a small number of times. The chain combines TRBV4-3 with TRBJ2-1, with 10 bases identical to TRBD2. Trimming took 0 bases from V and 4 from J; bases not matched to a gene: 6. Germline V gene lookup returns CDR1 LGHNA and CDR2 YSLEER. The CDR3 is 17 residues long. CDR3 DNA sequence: TGCGCCAGCAGCCAAGAAATGTCTAGCGGGGGATACAATGAGCAGTTCTTC. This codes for CASSQEMSSGGYNEQFF.

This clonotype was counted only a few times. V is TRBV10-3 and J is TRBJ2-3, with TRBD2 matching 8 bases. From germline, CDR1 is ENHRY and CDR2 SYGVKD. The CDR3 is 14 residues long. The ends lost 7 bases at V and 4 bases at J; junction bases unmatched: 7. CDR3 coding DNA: TGTGCCATCAACTCCGGGGGGGTCGCAGATACGCAGTATTTT. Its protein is CAINSGGVADTQYF.

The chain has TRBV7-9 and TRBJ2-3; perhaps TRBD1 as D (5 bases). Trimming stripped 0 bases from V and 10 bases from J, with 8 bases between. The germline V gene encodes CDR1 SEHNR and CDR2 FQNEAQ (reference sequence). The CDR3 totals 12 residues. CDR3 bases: TGTGCCAGCAGCTTAGCAGGGGAATCGCAGTATTTT. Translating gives CASSLAGESQYF.

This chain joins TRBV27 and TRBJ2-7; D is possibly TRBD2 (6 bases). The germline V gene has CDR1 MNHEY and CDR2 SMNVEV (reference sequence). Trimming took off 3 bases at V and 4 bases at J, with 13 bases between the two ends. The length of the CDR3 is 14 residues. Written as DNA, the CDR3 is TGTGCCAGCAGTTTGTCATCGGGACTGTACGAGCAGTACTTC. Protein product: CASSLSSGLYEQYF.

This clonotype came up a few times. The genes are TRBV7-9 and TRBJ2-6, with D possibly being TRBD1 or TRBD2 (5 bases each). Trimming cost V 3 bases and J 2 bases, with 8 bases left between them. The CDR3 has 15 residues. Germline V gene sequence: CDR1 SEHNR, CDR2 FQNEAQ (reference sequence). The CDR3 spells CASSFWGTGANVLTF. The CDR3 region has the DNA TGTGCCAGCAGCTTTTGGGGGACTGGGGCCAACGTCCTGACTTTC.

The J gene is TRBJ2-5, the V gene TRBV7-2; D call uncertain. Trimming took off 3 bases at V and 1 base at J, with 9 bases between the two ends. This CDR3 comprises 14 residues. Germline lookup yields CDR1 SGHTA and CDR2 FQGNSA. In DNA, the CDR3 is TGTGCCAGCAGCTTTTACCGAACCCAAGAGACCCAGTACTTC. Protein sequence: CASSFYRTQETQYF.

The CDR3 spells CASSQTGAFGNTIYF. The CDR3 region has the DNA TGCGCCAGCAGCCAAACAGGGGCGTTTGGAAACACCATATATTTT. The V call is TRBV4-1, the J call TRBJ1-3, with 7 bases fitting TRBD1. The V gene end was trimmed by 2 bases and the J gene end by 3 bases; junction bases not matched to a gene: 4. Per the germline V gene, CDR1 is MGHRA and CDR2 is YSYEKL. CDR3 length: 15 residues.

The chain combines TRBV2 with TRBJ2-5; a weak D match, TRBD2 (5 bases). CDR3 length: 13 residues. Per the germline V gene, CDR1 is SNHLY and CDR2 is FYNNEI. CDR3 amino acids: CAFTAEYQETQYF. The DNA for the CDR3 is TGTGCATTCACAGCGGAGTACCAAGAGACCCAGTACTTC.

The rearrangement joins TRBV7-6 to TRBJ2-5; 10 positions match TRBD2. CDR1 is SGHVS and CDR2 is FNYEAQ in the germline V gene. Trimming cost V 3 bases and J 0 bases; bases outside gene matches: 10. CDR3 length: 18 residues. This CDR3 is CASSFPLGSGGDQETQYF. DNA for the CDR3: TGTGCCAGCAGCTTCCCTCTTGGGAGCGGGGGGGACCAAGAGACCCAGTACTTC.

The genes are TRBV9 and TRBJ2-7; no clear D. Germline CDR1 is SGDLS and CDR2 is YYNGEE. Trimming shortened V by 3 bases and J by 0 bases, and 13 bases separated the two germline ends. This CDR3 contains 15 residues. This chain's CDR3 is CASSASVSSSYEQYF. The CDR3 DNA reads TGTGCCAGCAGCGCCTCAGTTTCAAGCTCCTACGAGCAGTACTTC.

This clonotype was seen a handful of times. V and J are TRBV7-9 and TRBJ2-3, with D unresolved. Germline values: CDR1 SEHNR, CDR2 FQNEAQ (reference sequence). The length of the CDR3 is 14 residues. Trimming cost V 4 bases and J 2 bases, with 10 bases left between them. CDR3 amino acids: CASSSTPVTDTQYF. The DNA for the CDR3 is TGTGCCAGCAGCTCCACGCCCGTCACAGATACGCAGTATTTT.

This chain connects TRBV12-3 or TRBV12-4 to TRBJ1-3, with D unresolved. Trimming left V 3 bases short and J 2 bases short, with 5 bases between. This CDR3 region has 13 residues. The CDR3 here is CASSFGAGNTIYF. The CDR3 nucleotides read TGTGCCAGCAGTTTTGGGGCTGGAAACACCATATATTTT.

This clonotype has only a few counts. The CDR3 DNA follows: TGTGCCAGTTCAGACCTCGACAGGGGCAGTATGTACACTGAAGCTTTCTTT. Protein: CASSDLDRGSMYTEAFF. The chain is built from TRBV6-2 or TRBV6-3 and TRBJ1-1, with TRBD1 matching over 8 bases. Germline trimming cut 9 bases from V and 3 bases from J; bases unmatched to any gene: 18. The CDR3 contains 17 residues. Germline CDR1 and CDR2: MNHEY and SVGEGT.

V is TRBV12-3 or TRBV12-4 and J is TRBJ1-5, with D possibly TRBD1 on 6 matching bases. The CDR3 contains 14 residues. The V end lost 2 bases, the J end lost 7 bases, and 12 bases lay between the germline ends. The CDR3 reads CASSLLTGGQPQHF. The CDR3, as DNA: TGTGCCAGCAGTTTATTGACAGGAGGGCAGCCCCAGCATTTT.

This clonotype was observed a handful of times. The CDR3 DNA follows: TGTGCCAGCAGCGTAGAAGGGACCCTTTCTGGAAACACCATATATTTT. It specifies CASSVEGTLSGNTIYF. The gene calls are TRBV9 and TRBJ1-3; D perhaps matches TRBD1 (5 bases). Germline lookup yields CDR1 SGDLS and CDR2 YYNGEE. This CDR3 contains 16 residues. Trimming removed 0 bases at V and 1 base at J, with 11 bases between.

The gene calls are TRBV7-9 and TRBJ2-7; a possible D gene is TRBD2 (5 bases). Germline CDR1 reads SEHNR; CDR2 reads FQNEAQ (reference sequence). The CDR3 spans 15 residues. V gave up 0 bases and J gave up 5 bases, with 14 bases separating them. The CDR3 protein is CASSLAGGEVNEQYF. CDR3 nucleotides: TGTGCCAGCAGCTTAGCCGGAGGAGAGGTGAACGAGCAGTACTTC. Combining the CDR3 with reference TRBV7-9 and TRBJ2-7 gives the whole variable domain DTGVSQNPRHKITKRGQNVTFRCDPISEHNRLYWYRQTLGQGPEFLTYFQNEAQLEKSRLLSDRFSAERPKGSFSTLEIQRTEQGDSAMYLCASSLAGGEVNEQYFGPGTRLTVT.

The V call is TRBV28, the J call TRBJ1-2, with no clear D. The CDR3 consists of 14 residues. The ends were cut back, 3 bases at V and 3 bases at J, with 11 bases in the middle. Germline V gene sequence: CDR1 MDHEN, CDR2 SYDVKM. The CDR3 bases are TGTGCCAGCAGTTTTGATAGGGAGTACTATGGCTACACCTTC. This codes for CASSFDREYYGYTF.

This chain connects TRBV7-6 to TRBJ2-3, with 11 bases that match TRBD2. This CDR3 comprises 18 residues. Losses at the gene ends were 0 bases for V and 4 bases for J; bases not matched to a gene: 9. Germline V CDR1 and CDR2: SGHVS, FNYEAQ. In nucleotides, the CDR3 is TGTGCCAGCAGCTTAGCAGTCATAAGACTAGCGGGGCCAGATACGCAGTATTTT. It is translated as CASSLAVIRLAGPDTQYF.

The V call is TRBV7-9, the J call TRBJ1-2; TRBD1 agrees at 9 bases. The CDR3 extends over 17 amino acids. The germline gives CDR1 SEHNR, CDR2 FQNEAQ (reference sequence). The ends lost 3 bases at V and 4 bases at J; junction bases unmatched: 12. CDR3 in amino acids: CASSLADRGPSGYGYTF. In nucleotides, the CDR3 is TGTGCCAGCAGCTTGGCGGACAGGGGCCCGAGCGGCTATGGCTACACCTTC.